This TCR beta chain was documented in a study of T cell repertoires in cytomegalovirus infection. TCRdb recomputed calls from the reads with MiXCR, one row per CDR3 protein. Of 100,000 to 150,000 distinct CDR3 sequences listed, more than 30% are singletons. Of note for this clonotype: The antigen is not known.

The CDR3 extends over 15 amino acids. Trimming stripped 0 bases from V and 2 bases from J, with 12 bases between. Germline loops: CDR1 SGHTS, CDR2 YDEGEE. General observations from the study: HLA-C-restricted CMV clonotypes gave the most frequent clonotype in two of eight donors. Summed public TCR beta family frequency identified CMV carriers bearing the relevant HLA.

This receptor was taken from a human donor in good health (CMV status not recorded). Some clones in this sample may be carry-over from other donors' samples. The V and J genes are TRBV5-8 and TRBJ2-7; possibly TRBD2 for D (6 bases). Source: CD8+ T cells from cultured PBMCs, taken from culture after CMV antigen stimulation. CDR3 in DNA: TGTGCCAGCAGCTTGGGGCTAGCGCTCGCCTACGAGCAGTACTTC. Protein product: CASSLGLALAYEQYF.